The 25 T cell receptor beta chains reported below all come from one sample, sequenced in a study of T cells expressing NK-cell markers. Reanalyzing the 5' RACE reads, TCRdb keeps one entry per CDR3 protein, without DNA. The sample includes approximately 460,000 distinct CDR3 sequences. Sequenced input: blood T cells: a sorted CD56 or NKG2C T cell subset, CD4+ or CD8+ T cells, or bulk PBMC T cells (not recorded which). The receptors derive from a woman between 18 and 70 years old in good health.

The chain joins TRBV29-1 to TRBJ2-2; TCRdb gives TRBD2 as the D gene, but with no DNA this cannot be confirmed. The germline V gene has CDR1 SQVTM and CDR2 ANQGSEA. This CDR3 has 13 residues. The CDR3 protein is CSVGTAYTGELFF.

The J gene is TRBJ2-1, the V gene TRBV20-1; TCRdb's D call, TRBD2, is unchecked because there is no DNA. Germline lookup yields CDR1 DFQATT and CDR2 SNEGSKA (reference sequence). This CDR3 spans 12 amino acids. The CDR3: CTTHRGGLEQFF.

This chain connects TRBV9 to TRBJ2-2; TCRdb returns TRBD1, unconfirmable since there is no DNA. Germline CDR1 SGDLS, CDR2 YYNGEE. The CDR3 is 17 amino acids. The CDR3 reads CASSVGQGAANTGELFF.

The rearrangement uses TRBV5-6 and TRBJ2-2; TCRdb reports TRBD1, a call that lacks DNA to check it against. CDR1 SGHDT and CDR2 YYEEEE come from the germline V gene. This CDR3 has 15 residues. The CDR3 protein is CASSPFRTGAGELFF.

V gene TRBV7-8 combines with J gene TRBJ2-3; lacking DNA, the TRBD2 call made by TCRdb goes unchecked. Germline V gene sequence: CDR1 SGHVS, CDR2 FQNEAQ. The CDR3 has 19 amino acids. The CDR3 spells CASSLPWTSGATSTDTQYF.

This chain joins TRBV20-1 and TRBJ2-7; checking the TCRdb D call of TRBD1 is not possible without DNA. CDR1 DFQATT and CDR2 SNEGSKA come from the germline V gene (reference sequence). This CDR3 spans 15 amino acids. The CDR3 sequence: CSAIDHRQGPYEQYF.

The chain is built from TRBV7-2 and TRBJ1-6; the D call of TRBD1 rests on TCRdb alone, since no DNA is present to check it. CDR1 SGHTA and CDR2 FQGNSA come from the germline V gene. The CDR3 is 16 residues long. The CDR3: CASSLEWASPNSPLHF.

The V and J genes are TRBV7-9 and TRBJ2-3; TCRdb returns TRBD2, unconfirmable since there is no DNA. In germline, CDR1 is SEHNR, CDR2 FQNEAQ (reference sequence). This CDR3 has 14 amino acids. The CDR3: CASSFPSSAYTQYF.

The rearrangement uses TRBV12-3 or TRBV12-4 and TRBJ2-3; the D call of TRBD2 rests on TCRdb alone, since no DNA is present to check it. The CDR3 loop spans 16 amino acids. Here the CDR3 reads CASRSGLASAAGTQYF.

The chain couples TRBV20-1 to TRBJ2-2; TCRdb gives TRBD1 as the D gene, but with no DNA this cannot be confirmed. CDR1 is DFQATT, CDR2 SNEGSKA, per germline (reference sequence). The CDR3 has 16 residues. The CDR3 loop is CSARPGTGANTGELFF.

The chain has TRBV5-1 and TRBJ1-5; the TCRdb D gene call, TRBD1, has no DNA to confirm it. This CDR3 is built from 15 residues. Germline assignment: CDR1 SGHRS and CDR2 YFSETQ. This CDR3 reads CASSPGTGADQPQHF. The complete variable domain, with remaining parts taken from reference TRBV5-1 and TRBJ1-5, reads KAGVTQTPRYLIKTRGQQVTLSCSPISGHRSVSWYQQTPGQGLQFLFEYFSETQRNKGNFPGRFSGRQFSNSRSEMNVSTLELGDSALYLCASSPGTGADQPQHFGDGTRLSIL.

The V and J genes are TRBV12-3 or TRBV12-4 and TRBJ2-5; checking the TCRdb D call of TRBD1 is not possible without DNA. The CDR3 extends over 14 amino acids. The CDR3 region is CASRTTGGGETQYF.

The V gene is TRBV5-1, the J gene TRBJ2-5; with no DNA, the TCRdb D assignment of TRBD1 cannot be verified. The germline V gene encodes CDR1 SGHRS and CDR2 YFSETQ. The CDR3 consists of 15 residues. The CDR3 sequence: CASSLGPGGQETQYF.

The chain couples TRBV6-2 or TRBV6-3 to TRBJ2-2; the D call from TCRdb, TRBD1, cannot be confirmed without DNA. Germline CDR1 and CDR2: MNHEY and SVGEGT. The length of the CDR3 is 14 residues. CDR3 sequence reads: CASNRQGDTGELFF.

CDR3 in amino acids: CASSQDRAGRNEKLFF. The chain joins TRBV14 to TRBJ1-4. The CDR3 runs to 16 residues. From germline, CDR1 is SGHDN and CDR2 FVKESK. The complete variable domain, with remaining parts taken from reference TRBV14 and TRBJ1-4, reads EAGVTQFPSHSVIEKGQTVTLRCDPISGHDNLYWYRRVMGKEIKFLLHFVKESKQDESGMPNNRFLAERTGGTYSTLKVQPAELEDSGVYFCASSQDRAGRNEKLFFGSGTQLSVL.

The chain joins TRBV29-1 to TRBJ2-3. The CDR3 runs to 11 residues. Germline V gene data show CDR1 as SQVTM and CDR2 as ANQGSEA. The CDR3 sequence is CSVEDSDTQYF.

The chain joins TRBV5-1 to TRBJ2-1; TCRdb outputs TRBD1, but without DNA this stays unchecked. CDR1 is SGHRS and CDR2 is YFSETQ in the germline V gene. There are 16 residues in the CDR3. Here the CDR3 reads CASSSRQGAIYNEQFF.

The chain is built from TRBV5-5 and TRBJ2-2; TCRdb's assignment of TRBD2 cannot be checked, as there is no DNA. This CDR3 region has 16 residues. Per the germline V gene, CDR1 is SGHKS and CDR2 is YYEKEE (reference sequence). CDR3 sequence reads: CASSLIAGGHAGELFF.

This chain links TRBV28 with TRBJ2-7; TCRdb proposes TRBD1, but this gene call is untestable without DNA. Germline-derived CDR1 and CDR2 are MDHEN and SYDVKM. The CDR3 is 12 amino acids. The CDR3 is CASSSTGDEQYF.

The chain joins TRBV12-3 or TRBV12-4 to TRBJ1-1; TCRdb returns TRBD1, unconfirmable since there is no DNA. CDR3 size: 15 residues. This CDR3 reads CASSPETGSRTEAFF.

V is TRBV6-2 or TRBV6-3 and J is TRBJ2-5; absent DNA, TCRdb's TRBD2 call cannot be checked. Germline assignment: CDR1 MNHEY and CDR2 SVGEGT. The CDR3 length is 14 residues. The CDR3: CASTQNRRGETQYF.

The genes are TRBV7-6 and TRBJ2-3; the D call of TRBD2 rests on TCRdb alone, since no DNA is present to check it. The CDR3 totals 14 residues. Germline V gives CDR1 SGHVS, CDR2 FNYEAQ. The CDR3 reads CASSGARLADTQYF.

The chain has TRBV5-6 and TRBJ1-2. The CDR3 sequence is 12 residues long. Germline assignment: CDR1 SGHDT and CDR2 YYEEEE. The CDR3 here is CASSSGVYGYTF.

The genes are TRBV5-1 and TRBJ2-1; TCRdb's D call of TRBD1 is untestable without DNA. Looked up from germline, CDR1 is SGHRS and CDR2 is YFSETQ. The CDR3 covers 12 residues. This CDR3 is CASSFPSNEQFF.

The gene calls are TRBV5-5 and TRBJ1-5. The CDR3 totals 16 residues. Per germline, CDR1 SGHKS and CDR2 YYEKEE (reference sequence). The CDR3: CASSDGVATTNQPQHF.